This T cell receptor (beta chain) was sequenced during a study of blood T cell repertoires in COVID-19. Study summary: The origin of the acute and convalescent COVID-19 samples was the United States, Italy and Spain. T cells, B-cell-depleted T cells, or PBMCs supplied cDNA or gDNA.

Original data processing: Researchers report that nucleated cell counts were estimated from reference gene primer amplification. Repertoires were generated with immunoSEQ multiplex PCR, while TCRdb's copy carries only in-frame clones and drops some. V and J calls plus clone size are reproduced from that table; the DNA served to infer D and trimming. The table has 75,000 to 95,000 clones, over 80% seen once; the top ten hold 15% to 20%. V lost 2 bases, J lost 7 bases, and 8 bases stayed unmatched. Germline V gives CDR1 MNHNS, CDR2 SASEGT. The CDR3 contains 15 residues. The sample consisted of peripheral blood. The receptor's source is an elderly man with active or convalescent COVID-19. This chain connects TRBV6-1 to TRBJ1-5, with TRBD1 identical over 7 bases. The CDR3 reads CASSEMGTGVQPQHF. In DNA, the CDR3 is TGTGCCAGCAGTGAAATGGGTACAGGGGTACAGCCCCAGCATTTT.